This entry describes one T cell receptor (beta chain). The antigen is not known. This sample is drawn from a study of Ad26.COV2.S vaccination and SARS-CoV-2 variants. Trimming cost V 0 bases and J 8 bases, with 14 bases left between them. The CDR3 extends over 15 amino acids. Germline loops: CDR1 SGHTA, CDR2 FQGNSA. Findings and limits, study-wide: Vaccine recipients and placebo recipients showed similar non-spike TCR breadth. Total T cell responses may have been underestimated by the TCR breadth and depth analyses.

Libraries were prepared by immunoSEQ multiplex PCR; TCRdb keeps only in-frame clonotypes and omits some of them. The table has about 350,000 clones, about 86% seen once; the top ten hold around 10%. Documented treatment: 15 to 20 received Ad26.COV2.S at low or high dose, single or two shots; a few received placebo; per-sample allocation not given. Samples were taken on day 63 after the first vaccine or placebo injection. Sample: peripheral blood, taken in a trial of Ad26.COV2.S vaccine versus placebo. V is TRBV7-2 and J is TRBJ2-4; tentative D call: TRBD1 (6 bases). The origin of this receptor is a person aged 18-60 years who received the Ad26.COV2.S COVID-19 vaccine or a placebo. The CDR3 DNA reads TGTGCCAGCAGCTTAGCGGCAGGGGAGTCGTACATTCAGTACTTC. It encodes CASSLAAGESYIQYF.